A single T cell receptor beta chain is shown here with its context. The antigen remains unidentified. This CDR3 has 15 amino acids. CDR1 LNHDA and CDR2 SQIVND come from the germline V gene (reference sequence). This entry comes from a study of monozygotic twins with inflammatory bowel disease. Every TCR library consumed 3500 ng of total RNA. In eight separate reactions per sample, cDNA was generated. No DNA is given; TCRdb re-called the 5' RACE reads and lists each CDR3 protein once. The sample's table shows some 300,000 distinct CDR3 sequences. Study conclusions and caveats: Among IBD patients, TCRbeta diversity (inverse Simpson) was lower than in healthy co-twins. Repertoire similarity matched across concordant and discordant twins, perhaps owing to limited power.

Sequenced sample: blood. The sequence came from a human donor with ulcerative colitis or Crohn's disease, or a healthy co-twin of an affected twin (not recorded which). This rearrangement joins TRBV19 to TRBJ1-2. The chain's CDR3 is CASSIEREGQYGYTF.